The 25 T cell receptor beta chains listed next were all sequenced from one sample in a study of CD8 T cells in Susac syndrome. It was with random hexamers that about 0.45 to 1 ug RNA was reverse transcribed. TCRdb used MiXCR to reprocess the immunoSEQ multiplex PCR reads, holding one entry per CDR3 protein. The table has approximately 150,000 distinct CDR3 sequences, approximately 94% seen once. The specimen sequenced was CD4+ T cells from PBMCs. The source of these receptors is a human donor with multiple sclerosis.

The rearrangement links TRBV12-3 or TRBV12-4 to TRBJ1-1; D remains unclear. This CDR3 is 15 amino acids long. The ends were cut back, 6 bases at V and 7 bases at J, with 21 bases in the middle. The CDR3 is CASRYTQAGSGEAFF. DNA of the CDR3: TGTGCCAGCAGATACACTCAAGCGGGTTCTGGTGAAGCTTTCTTT.

Only one count was recorded for this clonotype. The rearrangement joins TRBV5-4 to TRBJ2-3; 12 nucleotides align to TRBD2. V shed 3 bases, J shed 6 bases, and the junction held 14 bases outside the gene matches. The CDR3 consists of 18 residues. Germline-derived CDR1 and CDR2 are SGHNT and YYREEE (reference sequence). CDR3 DNA: TGTGCCAGCAGCTCAATGCTAGCGGGAGGGCGCGTTGGGGATACGCAGTATTTT. This gives the protein CASSSMLAGGRVGDTQYF.

The rearrangement uses TRBV2 and TRBJ2-1, with 7 bases that match TRBD2. Germline values: CDR1 SNHLY, CDR2 FYNNEI. The CDR3 loop spans 13 amino acids. V lost 10 bases and J lost 2; bases outside the gene matches: 5. The chain's CDR3 is CATSSGPYNEQFF. The DNA of the CDR3 is TGTGCCACTTCTAGCGGACCCTACAATGAGCAGTTCTTC.

This chain joins TRBV20-1 and TRBJ2-1; 11 nucleotides align to TRBD1. Germline V gene data show CDR1 as DFQATT and CDR2 as SNEGSKA (reference sequence). The CDR3 has 17 amino acids. J lost 6 bases, V lost 3 bases, and 13 bases had no gene match. CDR3 DNA sequence: TGCAGTGCTAGCGTTATCGACGGACAGGGGGCCCCCAATGAGCAGTTCTTC. Protein: CSASVIDGQGAPNEQFF.

This clonotype was picked up a small number of times. CDR3 in amino acids: CSADRGQETQYF. The CDR3 DNA sequence: TGCAGTGCTGACAGGGGCCAAGAGACCCAGTACTTC. V and J are TRBV20-1 and TRBJ2-5; TRBD1 matches 8 bases. J lost 1 base, V lost 5 bases, and 0 bases had no gene match. Germline CDR1 reads DFQATT; CDR2 reads SNEGSKA (reference sequence). The length of the CDR3 is 12 residues.

The V and J genes are TRBV6-2 or TRBV6-3 and TRBJ2-7, with D perhaps being TRBD1 or TRBD2 (6 bases each). The CDR3 sequence is 16 residues long. V gave up 6 bases and J gave up 7 bases, with 25 bases separating them. Germline lookup yields CDR1 MNHEY and CDR2 SVGEGT. The DNA of the CDR3 is TGTGCCAGCAGCCCGGCCGCCTGGACGGGGGCAGGGGAGCAGTACTTC. Residues: CASSPAAWTGAGEQYF.

The chain links TRBV5-1 to TRBJ2-3; D unresolved. The length of the CDR3 is 12 residues. Deletions cut 2 bases from V and 3 bases from J, with 4 bases between. Germline CDR1 reads SGHRS; CDR2 reads YFSETQ. The CDR3 nucleotides are TGCGCCAGCAGCTTTGCGACAGATACGCAGTATTTT. Amino acid sequence: CASSFATDTQYF.

This clonotype appeared once. The chain joins TRBV3-1 to TRBJ2-7, with unresolved D. Germline assignment: CDR1 LGHDT and CDR2 YNNKEL (reference sequence). The CDR3 runs 14 residues. V was trimmed by 2 bases and J by 5 bases, leaving 13 bases between them. CDR3 in DNA: TGTGCCAGCAGCCAAACCGAACGGCGGAACGAGCAGTACTTC. It yields the protein CASSQTERRNEQYF.

The V gene is TRBV3-1, the J gene TRBJ2-7; D remains unclear. CDR1 is LGHDT and CDR2 is YNNKEL in the germline V gene (reference sequence). V was pared by 1 base and J by 1 base, with 8 bases between. This CDR3 spans 14 amino acids. The CDR3 is CASSQVEASYEQYF. DNA of the CDR3: TGTGCCAGCAGCCAAGTCGAAGCTTCCTACGAGCAGTACTTC.

As for this clonotype: Compared with germline, one end of the junction differs, possibly owing to a read error. The CDR3 reads CASSKDGYPEAFF. CDR3 nucleotides: TGCGCCAGCAGCAAAGACGGGTACCCTGAAGCTTTCTTT. The gene calls are TRBV4-1 and TRBJ1-1; D unresolved. This CDR3 has 13 amino acids. Germline V gene lookup returns CDR1 MGHRA and CDR2 YSYEKL.

The chain joins TRBV7-9 to TRBJ2-7; the match to TRBD1 covers 11 bases. J lost 3 bases, V lost 6 bases, and 4 bases had no gene match. This CDR3 has 14 residues. Germline assignment: CDR1 SEHNR and CDR2 FQNEAQ (reference sequence). The CDR3 spells CASSRTGGGYEQYF. The DNA for the CDR3 is TGTGCCAGCAGTCGGACAGGGGGCGGCTACGAGCAGTACTTC.

This clonotype occurred a few times. The rearrangement joins TRBV7-2 to TRBJ2-6; D not resolved. With 5 bases removed from V and 0 bases from J, the gap between germline ends came to 11 bases. This CDR3 has 16 residues. Germline assignment: CDR1 SGHTA and CDR2 FQGNSA. The CDR3 DNA is TGTGCCAGCAGCCCAAATCTCGTCTCTGGGGCCAACGTCCTGACTTTC. Protein: CASSPNLVSGANVLTF.

The V call is TRBV29-1, the J call TRBJ2-1; D unclear. The V gene's germline CDR1 is SQVTM and CDR2 ANQGSEA. The CDR3 contains 12 residues. The V gene lost 2 bases and the J gene lost 3 bases, with 5 bases spanning the gap. CDR3: CSVEPLYNEQFF. CDR3 DNA sequence: TGCAGCGTTGAACCCCTCTACAATGAGCAGTTCTTC.

CDR3 amino acids: CASSLRARGGTYNEQFF. In DNA form, the CDR3 reads TGTGCCAGCAGTTTGAGGGCCCGAGGGGGGACCTACAATGAGCAGTTCTTC. This chain uses TRBV5-6 with TRBJ2-1; D is perhaps TRBD1 or TRBD2 (6 bases each). V lost 5 bases and J lost 2, with 20 bases in between. This CDR3 region has 17 residues. Germline CDR1 is SGHDT and CDR2 is YYEEEE.

The rearrangement uses TRBV27 and TRBJ1-4; unclear D gene. CDR1 is MNHEY, CDR2 SMNVEV, per germline (reference sequence). Trimming cost V 5 bases and J 7 bases, with 11 bases left between them. CDR3 length: 13 residues. The CDR3, as DNA: TGTGCCAGCAGTGGCAGGATGTTTGAAAAACTGTTTTTT. Translating it yields CASSGRMFEKLFF.

J is TRBJ1-3 and V is TRBV7-9; TRBD1 might be the D (6 bases). Germline CDR1 is SEHNR and CDR2 is FQNEAQ (reference sequence). The V end was cut by 8 bases, the J end by 0 bases, with 11 bases between. The CDR3 runs 14 residues. The chain's CDR3 is CASHGQTSGNTIYF. The CDR3 DNA is TGTGCCAGCCACGGACAGACCTCTGGAAACACCATATATTTT.

Only one count was recorded for this clonotype. The V call is TRBV30, the J call TRBJ1-1; no definite D call. CDR1 and CDR2 (germline): GTSNPN, SVGIG (reference sequence). V lost 5 bases to trimming and J lost 0 bases, with 10 bases between them. The length of the CDR3 is 13 residues. CDR3 residues: CAWERHLNTEAFF. The CDR3 DNA is TGTGCCTGGGAGAGACACCTGAACACTGAAGCTTTCTTT.

The chain is built from TRBV29-1 and TRBJ2-3, with TRBD2 matching over 11 bases. The CDR3 consists of 14 residues. The V segment lost 7 bases and the J segment 6 bases; nucleotides outside the gene matches: 9. CDR1 SQVTM and CDR2 ANQGSEA come from the germline V gene. The CDR3 bases are TGCAGCGACCGGCTAGCGGGAGGTGGGGATACGCAGTATTTT. Translation gives CSDRLAGGGDTQYF.

The genes are TRBV12-5 and TRBJ2-3, with 10 positions matching TRBD2. With 1 base clipped from V and 5 bases from J, the junction kept 0 bases outside the gene matches. From germline, CDR1 is LGHNT and CDR2 FRNRAP. The CDR3 extends over 14 amino acids. CDR3 in DNA: TGTGCTAGTGGTTTGGGACTAGCGGGAGATACGCAGTATTTT. Protein sequence: CASGLGLAGDTQYF.

The J gene is TRBJ2-2, the V gene TRBV6-5; D is uncertain. Between the trimmed V and J ends, which lost 5 bases and 0 bases, there was a span of 10 bases. The CDR3 sequence is 15 residues long. Per the germline V gene, CDR1 is MNHEY and CDR2 is SVGAGI. CDR3 loop: CASSAGGANTGELFF. The CDR3 DNA reads TGTGCCAGCAGTGCTGGCGGCGCGAACACCGGGGAGCTGTTTTTT.

The chain joins TRBV19 to TRBJ1-1; no clear D. CDR1 and CDR2 from the germline V gene are LNHDA and SQIVND (reference sequence). The CDR3 is 14 amino acids. V lost 5 bases and J lost 1, with 11 bases in between. The CDR3 sequence is CASSWRAQNTEAFF. The CDR3 DNA follows: TGTGCCAGTAGTTGGCGGGCTCAGAACACTGAAGCTTTCTTT.

The rearrangement uses TRBV18 and TRBJ2-7, with D hard to call. V lost 4 bases and J lost 3, with 4 bases in between. Germline V CDR1 and CDR2: KGHSH, LQKENI. The CDR3 has 11 amino acids. This CDR3 reads CASSQDYEQYF. Here the CDR3 DNA reads TGTGCCAGCTCACAAGACTACGAGCAGTACTTC.

This clonotype was seen only once. Written as DNA, the CDR3 is TGTGCCAGCAGCCCCGGGACTAGCGGGACACTGTACTACGAGCAGTACTTC. Its translation is CASSPGTSGTLYYEQYF. The gene calls are TRBV28 and TRBJ2-7; 13 bases align to TRBD2. Germline assignment: CDR1 MDHEN and CDR2 SYDVKM. The CDR3 covers 17 residues. Losses at the gene ends were 6 bases for V and 3 bases for J; bases not matched to a gene: 11.

The V gene is TRBV10-3, the J gene TRBJ2-7, with 9 bases identical to TRBD2. Per germline, CDR1 ENHRY and CDR2 SYGVKD. J was trimmed by 5 bases and V by 5 bases; bases with no gene match: 7. This CDR3 comprises 14 residues. The CDR3, as DNA: TGTGCCATCAGTAGATCTAGCGGGACCGACGAGCAGTACTTC. Residues: CAISRSSGTDEQYF.

This clonotype occurred once. The chain is built from TRBV9 and TRBJ2-3, with D unclear. Germline assignment: CDR1 SGDLS and CDR2 YYNGEE. The CDR3 runs to 16 residues. V lost 0 bases and J lost 0, with 11 bases in between. The DNA of the CDR3 is TGTGCCAGCAGCGTAGGTGCTCAAACTAGCACAGATACGCAGTATTTT. This gives the protein CASSVGAQTSTDTQYF.